Shown below are 20 T cell receptor beta chains from a single sample sequenced in a study of cytomegalovirus exposure and HLA in healthy donors. PCR primers comprised 60 Vbeta and 13 Jbeta primers. Sequencing was performed with immunoSEQ multiplex PCR; in TCRdb, only in-frame clones are kept and a portion is missing. The sample comprises 85,000 to 100,000 clones, over 70% of which are singletons, and roughly 6.6% rests with the top ten. Sequenced input: PBMCs. The origin of the receptors is a man in his fifties or sixties in good health and CMV-seropositive.

This chain connects TRBV5-6 to TRBJ1-6, with 7 nucleotides matching TRBD1. V lost 3 bases and J lost 2; bases outside the gene matches: 8. This CDR3 has 17 residues. Looked up from germline, CDR1 is SGHDT and CDR2 is YYEEEE. The CDR3: CASSSGGDRTYNSPLHF. CDR3 coding DNA: TGTGCCAGCAGCTCAGGGGGTGACAGGACCTATAATTCACCCCTCCACTTT.

The chain joins TRBV9 to TRBJ2-3; D remains ambiguous. Germline CDR1 and CDR2: SGDLS and YYNGEE. V lost 0 bases and J 2 bases, leaving 7 bases between the germline ends. The CDR3 runs 14 residues. CDR3 loop: CASSVGSDTDTQYF. DNA of the CDR3: TGTGCCAGCAGCGTAGGCTCAGACACAGATACGCAGTATTTT.

The DNA for the CDR3 is TGTGCCAGCAGCGATGGGGGGGGCCCAGATACGCAGTATTTT. It yields the protein CASSDGGGPDTQYF. The chain combines TRBV9 with TRBJ2-3; maybe TRBD2 (7 bases). V gave up 3 bases and J gave up 4 bases, with 12 bases separating them. CDR3 length equals 14 residues. Germline CDR1 and CDR2: SGDLS and YYNGEE. Drawing the rest from reference TRBV9 and TRBJ2-3, the complete variable domain is DSGVTQTPKHLITATGQRVTLRCSPRSGDLSVYWYQQSLDQGLQFLIQYYNGEERAKGNILERFSAQQFPDLHSELNLSSLELGDSALYFCASSDGGGPDTQYFGPGTRLTVL.

This sequence joins TRBV13 and TRBJ2-1, with 15 bases aligning to TRBD2. There are 17 residues in the CDR3. Germline lookup yields CDR1 PRHDT and CDR2 FYEKMQ (reference sequence). Unmatched junction bases numbered 10, after V lost 5 bases and J lost 8 bases. The CDR3 is CASSPAGLAGGHHEQFF. The CDR3 region has the DNA TGTGCCAGCAGCCCCGCCGGACTAGCGGGGGGGCATCATGAGCAGTTCTTC.

Comments on this clone: A read error may produce the germline difference seen at one junction end. The chain combines TRBV9 with TRBJ2-3; 12 bases map to TRBD2. From germline, CDR1 is SGDLS and CDR2 YYNGEE. The CDR3 extends over 16 amino acids. The CDR3 reads CASSVGLAGATNTQYF. CDR3 in DNA: TGTGCCAGCAGCGTAGGACTAGCGGGGGCCACAAATACGCAGTATTTT.

The CDR3 here is CASSELGVREQYF. For the CDR3, the DNA is TGTGCCAGCAGCGAGCTCGGGGTCCGCGAGCAGTACTTC. The chain recombines TRBV2 with TRBJ2-7; D is possibly TRBD2 (5 bases). With 6 bases removed from V and 6 bases from J, the gap between germline ends came to 15 bases. The CDR3 contains 13 residues. The germline gives CDR1 SNHLY, CDR2 FYNNEI.

In DNA form, the CDR3 reads TGTGCCAGCAGAAGGAGCGGGGGGGGAGAGACCCAGTACTTC. Translating gives CASRRSGGGETQYF. This chain uses TRBV2 with TRBJ2-5; 10 bases are shared with TRBD2. CDR3 size: 14 residues. Germline V gives CDR1 SNHLY, CDR2 FYNNEI. Trimming took 6 bases from V and 4 from J; bases not matched to a gene: 5.

The V gene is TRBV2, the J gene TRBJ1-2, with 9 bases matching TRBD1. V trimming: 6 bases; J trimming: 8 bases; junction bases outside the gene matches: 7. The germline V gene has CDR1 SNHLY and CDR2 FYNNEI. The CDR3 totals 13 residues. The CDR3 protein is CASRTQGAPGYTF. The CDR3 DNA follows: TGTGCCAGCAGGACACAGGGGGCGCCCGGCTACACCTTC.

This chain joins TRBV18 and TRBJ1-3; 7 nucleotides align to TRBD1. Unmatched junction bases numbered 3, after V lost 1 base and J lost 3 bases. The germline CDR1 and CDR2 sequences are KGHSH and LQKENI. The CDR3 is 15 amino acids. The CDR3 bases are TGTGCCAGCTCACCACGACAGGGCGGTGGAAACACCATATATTTT. Residues: CASSPRQGGGNTIYF.

The table lists this clone with a few counts. The V call is TRBV6-1, the J call TRBJ2-2; TRBD1 is a possible D gene (6 bases). The V gene's germline CDR1 is MNHNS and CDR2 SASEGT. The CDR3 loop spans 16 amino acids. The V gene lost 2 bases and the J gene lost 3 bases, with 13 bases spanning the gap. The CDR3 loop reads CASSETTGGYTGELFF. The DNA for the CDR3 is TGTGCCAGCAGTGAAACGACAGGCGGATACACCGGGGAGCTGTTTTTT.

In the case of this clone: Likely a read error: the CDR3 ends without its conserved phenylalanine or tryptophan. V gene TRBV30 combines with J gene TRBJ2-7; TRBD1 matches at 7 bases. The V gene's germline CDR1 is GTSNPN and CDR2 SVGIG (reference sequence). The CDR3 has 15 residues. The V gene end was trimmed by 6 bases and the J gene end by 5 bases; junction bases not matched to a gene: 16. The DNA for the CDR3 is TGTGCCTGTATCGGGCTGGACAGGCAGACCAACGAGCAGTACCTC. This sequence encodes CACIGLDRQTNEQYL.

This clone appeared once. The chain couples TRBV19 to TRBJ1-3; D remains ambiguous. In germline, CDR1 is LNHDA, CDR2 SQIVND (reference sequence). The ends were cut back, 6 bases at V and 2 bases at J, with 8 bases in the middle. The CDR3 runs 13 residues. DNA for the CDR3: TGTGCCAGTAGCGGGATTGCTGGAAACACCATATATTTT. This gives the protein CASSGIAGNTIYF.

This chain connects TRBV7-3 to TRBJ2-7, with 10 bases matching TRBD2. V dropped 5 bases and J dropped 4; count of bases not matched to a gene: 8. This CDR3 comprises 15 residues. The germline CDR1 and CDR2 sequences are SGHTA and FQGTGA. The CDR3 loop is CASSTSGGAHYEQYF. The CDR3 bases are TGTGCCAGCAGCACCAGCGGGGGGGCCCATTACGAGCAGTACTTC.

CDR3 loop: CASSRGTYEQYF. CDR3 bases: TGTGCCAGCAGCCGCGGGACCTACGAGCAGTACTTC. The V and J genes are TRBV11-2 and TRBJ2-7; TRBD2 is a possible D gene (6 bases). CDR1 and CDR2 from the germline V gene are SGHAT and FQNNGV. CDR3 length equals 12 residues. V dropped 5 bases and J dropped 2 bases, with 7 bases sitting between them.

The chain links TRBV10-3 to TRBJ1-1, with 10 bases lining up with TRBD1. The CDR3 sequence is 13 residues long. Germline V gives CDR1 ENHRY, CDR2 SYGVKD. With 8 bases clipped from V and 5 bases from J, the junction kept 5 bases outside the gene matches. Here the CDR3 DNA reads TGTGCCATCTCAGACAGGGGGCCAACTGAAGCTTTCTTT. This gives the protein CAISDRGPTEAFF.

The sample holds one count of this clone. The chain recombines TRBV7-2 with TRBJ2-7; 10 nucleotides match TRBD1. Germline V lookup: CDR1 SGHTA, CDR2 FQGNSA. The V and J ends lost 5 bases and 3 bases, in that order; junction bases with no gene match: 7. The CDR3 totals 15 residues. The CDR3 sequence: CASSRRDRGFYEQYF. CDR3 nucleotide sequence: TGTGCCAGCAGCCGAAGGGACAGGGGATTCTACGAGCAGTACTTC.

The V gene is TRBV29-1, the J gene TRBJ2-1; D unresolved. V was clipped by 7 bases and J by 7 bases, with 17 bases between them. Germline values: CDR1 SQVTM, CDR2 ANQGSEA. The CDR3 covers 13 residues. The CDR3 DNA reads TGCAGCGCTGCCCCCCCCAGTGAAAATGAGCAGTTCTTC. Encoded protein: CSAAPPSENEQFF.

The V call is TRBV5-8, the J call TRBJ1-5; D may be TRBD1 (6 bases). V dropped 4 bases and J dropped 0 bases, with 11 bases sitting between them. Per the germline V gene, CDR1 is SGHTS and CDR2 is YDEGEE. The length of the CDR3 is 15 residues. The CDR3 bases are TGTGCCAGCAGCCGCGGACAGAATAGCAATCAGCCCCAGCATTTT. Translated, it gives CASSRGQNSNQPQHF.

The V and J genes are TRBV10-3 and TRBJ2-1; 10 bases match TRBD1. CDR3 length: 15 residues. J lost 6 bases, V lost 2 bases, and 4 bases had no gene match. CDR1 ENHRY and CDR2 SYGVKD come from the germline V gene. As DNA, the CDR3 is TGTGCCATCAGTGAGGGATGGGACAGGGGCAATGAGCAGTTCTTC. It codes for CAISEGWDRGNEQFF.

The chain links TRBV2 to TRBJ1-1, with a tentative D call TRBD1 (5 bases). V was trimmed by 7 bases and J by 7 bases, leaving 10 bases between them. Germline V gene sequence: CDR1 SNHLY, CDR2 FYNNEI. The CDR3 runs to 11 residues. The CDR3 DNA reads TGTGCCAGCATGACAGTAGGTGAAGCTTTCTTT. Translated: CASMTVGEAFF.